Listed here are 21 T cell receptor beta chains from one sample, sequenced in a study of T cell repertoires in cytomegalovirus infection. These TCRs' antigens remain unknown. TCRdb re-called the reads through MiXCR, storing one row per CDR3 protein. This sample has 75,000 to 100,000 distinct CDR3 sequences, with 25% to 30% found just once. This specimen was CD8+ T cells from cultured PBMCs, taken from culture after CMV antigen stimulation. The receptors were gathered from a human donor in good health (CMV status not recorded). Some clones in this sample may be carry-over from other donors' samples.

A note on this clonotype: This could be a read error, since a much larger clone is one nucleotide away. The rearrangement links TRBV2 to TRBJ2-1; TRBD2 aligns across 14 bases. The CDR3 is made up of 15 amino acids. Germline CDR1 reads SNHLY; CDR2 reads FYNNEI. This chain's CDR3 is CASSAGLAGGNDQFF. In nucleotides, the CDR3 is TGTGCCAGCAGCGCCGGACTAGCGGGGGGTAATGACCAGTTCTTC.

The V and J genes are TRBV5-1 and TRBJ2-4; D remains unclear. Germline V lookup: CDR1 SGHRS, CDR2 YFSETQ. V lost 0 bases to trimming and J lost 0 bases, with 13 bases between them. CDR3 length: 17 residues. The CDR3 sequence: CASSLEDAPRAKNIQYF. The DNA for the CDR3 is TGCGCCAGCAGCTTGGAAGACGCACCACGAGCCAAAAACATTCAGTACTTC.

This clonotype was counted between two and nine times. V is TRBV7-8 and J is TRBJ2-1; D possibly corresponds to TRBD2 (5 bases). V shed 6 bases and J shed 6 bases, with 9 bases lying between them. The CDR3 is 12 residues long. CDR1 SGHVS and CDR2 FQNEAQ come from the germline V gene. CDR3 in DNA: TGTGCCAGCAGTCAAGGGAGCAATGAGCAGTTCTTC. Protein product: CASSQGSNEQFF.

This chain connects TRBV2 to TRBJ1-2, with a possible D match to TRBD1 (5 bases). Between the trimmed V and J ends, which lost 2 bases and 3 bases, there was a span of 10 bases. The germline gives CDR1 SNHLY, CDR2 FYNNEI. The CDR3 contains 14 residues. In nucleotides, the CDR3 is TGTGCCAGCAGTGAACTGGGACCTGACTATGGCTACACCTTC. As protein: CASSELGPDYGYTF.

The chain uses TRBV28 and TRBJ1-5; D is ambiguous. In germline, CDR1 is MDHEN, CDR2 SYDVKM. The CDR3 consists of 13 residues. With 3 bases removed from V and 7 bases from J, the gap between germline ends came to 10 bases. The CDR3 region is CASSFFPPQPQHF. CDR3 coding DNA: TGTGCCAGCAGTTTTTTCCCCCCGCAGCCCCAGCATTTT.

This clonotype appeared a few times. This chain links TRBV5-1 with TRBJ2-3; the match to TRBD1 covers 10 bases. V dropped 3 bases and J dropped 2; count of bases not matched to a gene: 6. This CDR3 comprises 16 residues. Germline loops: CDR1 SGHRS, CDR2 YFSETQ. The CDR3 DNA is TGCGCCAGCAGCTCTTTCGGGACAGGGGTCACAGATACGCAGTATTTT. Amino acids: CASSSFGTGVTDTQYF. The full variable domain, in which reference TRBV5-1 and TRBJ2-3 provide the parts outside the CDR3, is KAGVTQTPRYLIKTRGQQVTLSCSPISGHRSVSWYQQTPGQGLQFLFEYFSETQRNKGNFPGRFSGRQFSNSRSEMNVSTLELGDSALYLCASSSFGTGVTDTQYFGPGTRLTVL.

This clonotype appeared a few times. This chain uses TRBV7-4 with TRBJ2-1; 9 bases line up with TRBD1. The V gene end was trimmed by 1 base and the J gene end by 8 bases; junction bases not matched to a gene: 6. In germline, CDR1 is SGHVT, CDR2 SQSDAQ. This CDR3 is 15 amino acids long. This chain's CDR3 is CASSLDTGGNDEQFF. As DNA, the CDR3 is TGTGCCAGCAGCTTAGACACAGGGGGCAACGATGAGCAGTTCTTC.

This clonotype was counted at least ten times. This chain connects TRBV20-1 to TRBJ2-3; TRBD1 matches 8 bases. This CDR3 has 13 residues. Trimming cost V 4 bases and J 6 bases; bases outside gene matches: 6. CDR1 is DFQATT and CDR2 is SNEGSKA in the germline V gene (reference sequence). In DNA form, the CDR3 reads TGCAGTGCTAAAGGGACAGGCATCGATACGCAGTATTTT. It codes for CSAKGTGIDTQYF.

The rearrangement joins TRBV27 to TRBJ1-1; no firm D call. The germline V and J ends were trimmed by 8 bases and 4 bases, with 20 bases remaining between them. The CDR3 is 15 residues long. The germline V gene has CDR1 MNHEY and CDR2 SMNVEV (reference sequence). CDR3 bases: TGTGCCAGCCACCCCGGACGGAGGGTGGGCACTGAAGCTTTCTTT. Translating gives CASHPGRRVGTEAFF.

The genes are TRBV2 and TRBJ2-7; 7 positions agree with TRBD1. The germline gives CDR1 SNHLY, CDR2 FYNNEI. The V gene end was trimmed by 9 bases and the J gene end by 3 bases; junction bases not matched to a gene: 5. This CDR3 region has 12 residues. CDR3: CARRQGNYEQYF. CDR3 in DNA: TGTGCCAGAAGACAGGGCAACTACGAGCAGTACTTC.

This clonotype was recorded a few times. The rearrangement links TRBV5-5 to TRBJ2-1; tentative D call: TRBD2 (5 bases). The CDR3 runs to 14 residues. V lost 1 base and J 4 bases, leaving 9 bases between the germline ends. Germline lookup yields CDR1 SGHKS and CDR2 YYEKEE (reference sequence). CDR3: CASSLPAGYNEQFF. The CDR3 nucleotides read TGTGCCAGCAGCTTGCCGGCGGGTTACAATGAGCAGTTCTTC. The variable domain in full, with the rest retrieved from reference TRBV5-5 and TRBJ2-1, is DAGVTQSPTHLIKTRGQQVTLRCSPISGHKSVSWYQQVLGQGPQFIFQYYEKEERGRGNFPDRFSARQFPNYSSELNVNALLLGDSALYLCASSLPAGYNEQFFGPGTRLTVL.

V and J are TRBV9 and TRBJ2-1; TRBD2 agrees at 9 bases. The length of the CDR3 is 17 residues. CDR1 and CDR2 (germline): SGDLS, YYNGEE. The V gene end was trimmed by 3 bases and the J gene end by 2 bases; junction bases not matched to a gene: 9. Written as DNA, the CDR3 is TGTGCCAGCAGCGCCCTAACTAGCGGGCCCGCCTACAATGAGCAGTTCTTC. Translated, it gives CASSALTSGPAYNEQFF.

The chain couples TRBV12-3 or TRBV12-4 to TRBJ2-3; D call uncertain. The CDR3 sequence is 14 residues long. Trimming stripped 7 bases from V and 5 bases from J, with 16 bases between. CDR3: CASTTMGWLDTQYF. The CDR3 bases are TGTGCCAGCACTACTATGGGGTGGCTAGATACGCAGTATTTT.

This clonotype was seen only a few times. The chain couples TRBV9 to TRBJ2-7; TRBD1 matches 7 bases. This CDR3 contains 16 residues. Germline V CDR1 and CDR2: SGDLS, YYNGEE. J gave up 2 bases and V 5 bases, and 13 bases lay outside the gene matches. The CDR3 loop reads CASSLNPGTETYEQYF. The CDR3 bases are TGTGCCAGCAGTCTAAATCCCGGGACAGAGACCTACGAGCAGTACTTC. Based on the CDR3 plus reference TRBV9 and TRBJ2-7, the full variable domain is DSGVTQTPKHLITATGQRVTLRCSPRSGDLSVYWYQQSLDQGLQFLIQYYNGEERAKGNILERFSAQQFPDLHSELNLSSLELGDSALYFCASSLNPGTETYEQYFGPGTRLTVT.

The rearrangement links TRBV7-4 to TRBJ2-3; D is undetermined. Trimming left V 1 base short and J 2 bases short, with 4 bases between. The CDR3 totals 13 residues. Germline V gene lookup returns CDR1 SGHVT and CDR2 SQSDAQ. The CDR3 DNA sequence: TGTGCCAGCAGCTTAGTCCACACAGATACGCAGTATTTT. It is translated as CASSLVHTDTQYF. The entire variable domain, with the rest obtained from reference TRBV7-4 and TRBJ2-3, is as follows: GAGVSQSPRYKVAKRGRDVALRCDSISGHVTLYWYRQTLGQGSEVLTYSQSDAQRDKSGRPSGRFSAERPERSVSTLKIQRTEQGDSAVYLCASSLVHTDTQYFGPGTRLTVL.

The chain recombines TRBV2 with TRBJ1-1; weak D call: TRBD1 (5 bases). From germline, CDR1 is SNHLY and CDR2 FYNNEI. V was trimmed by 4 bases and J by 0 bases, leaving 21 bases between them. The CDR3 spans 18 residues. CDR3 in amino acids: CASSVSMHGRTMNTEAFF. For the CDR3, the DNA is TGTGCCAGCAGTGTATCCATGCATGGGCGGACAATGAACACTGAAGCTTTCTTT. Supplemented by reference TRBV2 and TRBJ1-1, the full variable domain reads EPEVTQTPSHQVTQMGQEVILRCVPISNHLYFYWYRQILGQKVEFLVSFYNNEISEKSEIFDDQFSVERPDGSNFTLKIRSTKLEDSAMYFCASSVSMHGRTMNTEAFFGQGTRLTVV.

The CDR3 region has the DNA TGTGCCTGGAGTTCGACTAGCGGGGCCTACAATGAGCAGTTCTTC. It codes for CAWSSTSGAYNEQFF. The V call is TRBV30, the J call TRBJ2-1, with 11 bases fitting TRBD2. V shed 2 bases and J 2 bases; nucleotides not matched to a gene: 2. Germline-derived CDR1 and CDR2 are GTSNPN and SVGIG (reference sequence). This CDR3 is 15 amino acids long.

This clonotype has at least ten counts. The chain links TRBV7-6 to TRBJ2-3; D is ambiguous. The V gene lost 5 bases and the J gene lost 2 bases, with 5 bases spanning the gap. The CDR3 has 12 amino acids. CDR1 and CDR2 (germline): SGHVS, FNYEAQ. Here the CDR3 reads CASSPTTDTQYF. The DNA for the CDR3 is TGTGCCAGCAGCCCCACCACAGATACGCAGTATTTT.

In this sample, this clonotype turned up a few times. This chain connects TRBV7-2 to TRBJ2-2; D possibly uses TRBD1 or TRBD2 (6 bases each). Trimming removed 6 bases from V and 4 bases from J, with 24 bases in between. Germline CDR1 is SGHTA and CDR2 is FQGNSA. The length of the CDR3 is 18 residues. CDR3 in amino acids: CASRGGLWNGGVTGELFF. The CDR3 nucleotides read TGTGCCAGCAGAGGGGGACTGTGGAATGGAGGGGTCACCGGGGAGCTGTTTTTT.

This clonotype turned up a few times. Here the CDR3 reads CASSPGGAAEAFF. CDR3 bases: TGTGCCAGCAGCCCTGGGGGAGCCGCTGAAGCTTTCTTT. This rearrangement joins TRBV12-3 or TRBV12-4 to TRBJ1-1, with D perhaps matching TRBD1 (5 bases). The ends were cut back, 6 bases at V and 6 bases at J, with 14 bases in the middle. CDR3 length: 13 amino acids.

This clonotype has a handful of counts. This rearrangement joins TRBV7-9 to TRBJ1-1; D might be TRBD1 (6 bases). V shed 3 bases and J shed 3 bases, with 11 bases lying between them. Germline CDR1 reads SEHNR; CDR2 reads FQNEAQ (reference sequence). This CDR3 is 14 amino acids long. CDR3 residues: CASSFEYRDTEAFF. The CDR3 DNA reads TGTGCCAGCAGCTTCGAATACAGGGACACTGAAGCTTTCTTT. The complete variable domain, with remaining parts taken from reference TRBV7-9 and TRBJ1-1, reads DTGVSQNPRHKITKRGQNVTFRCDPISEHNRLYWYRQTLGQGPEFLTYFQNEAQLEKSRLLSDRFSAERPKGSFSTLEIQRTEQGDSAMYLCASSFEYRDTEAFFGQGTRLTVV.